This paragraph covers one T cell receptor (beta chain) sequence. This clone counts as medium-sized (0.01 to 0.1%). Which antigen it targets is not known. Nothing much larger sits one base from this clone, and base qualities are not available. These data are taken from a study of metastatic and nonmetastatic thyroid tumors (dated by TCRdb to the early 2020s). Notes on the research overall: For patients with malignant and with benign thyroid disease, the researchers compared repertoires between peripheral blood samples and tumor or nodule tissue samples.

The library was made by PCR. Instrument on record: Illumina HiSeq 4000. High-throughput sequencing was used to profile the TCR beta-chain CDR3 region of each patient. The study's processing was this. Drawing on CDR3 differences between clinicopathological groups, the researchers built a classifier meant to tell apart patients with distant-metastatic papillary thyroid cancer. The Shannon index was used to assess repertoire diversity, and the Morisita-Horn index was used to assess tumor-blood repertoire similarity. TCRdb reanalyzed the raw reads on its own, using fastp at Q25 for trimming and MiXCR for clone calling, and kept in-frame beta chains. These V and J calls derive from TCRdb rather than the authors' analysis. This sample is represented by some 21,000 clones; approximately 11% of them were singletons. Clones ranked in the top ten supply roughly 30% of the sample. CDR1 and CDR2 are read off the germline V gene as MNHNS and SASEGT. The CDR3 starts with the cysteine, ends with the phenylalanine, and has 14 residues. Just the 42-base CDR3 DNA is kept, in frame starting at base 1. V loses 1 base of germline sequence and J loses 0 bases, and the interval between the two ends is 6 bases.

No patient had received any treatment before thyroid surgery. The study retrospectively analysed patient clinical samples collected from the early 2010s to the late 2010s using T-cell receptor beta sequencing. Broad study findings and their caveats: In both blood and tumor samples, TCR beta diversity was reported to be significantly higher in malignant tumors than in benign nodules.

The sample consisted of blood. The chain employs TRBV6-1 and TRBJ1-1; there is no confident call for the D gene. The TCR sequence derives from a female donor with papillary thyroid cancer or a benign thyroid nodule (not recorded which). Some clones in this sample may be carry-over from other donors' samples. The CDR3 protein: CASSEVTVNTEAFF. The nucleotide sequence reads TGTGCCAGCAGTGAAGTGACCGTGAACACTGAAGCTTTCTTT.